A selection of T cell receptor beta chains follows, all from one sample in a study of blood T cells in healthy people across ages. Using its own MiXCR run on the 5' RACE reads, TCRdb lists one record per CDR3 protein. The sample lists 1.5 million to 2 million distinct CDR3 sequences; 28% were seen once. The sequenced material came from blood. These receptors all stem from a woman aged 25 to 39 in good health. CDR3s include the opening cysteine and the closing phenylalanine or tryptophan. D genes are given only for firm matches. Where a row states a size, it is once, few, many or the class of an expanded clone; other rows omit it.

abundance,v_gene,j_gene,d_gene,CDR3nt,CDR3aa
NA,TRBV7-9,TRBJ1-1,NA,TGTGCCAGCATGCAGGGGACTGAAGCTTTCTTT,CASMQGTEAFF
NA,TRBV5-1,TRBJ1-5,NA,TGCGCCAGCAGCTTGGACGGGGCTGGGAATCAGCCCCAGCATTTT,CASSLDGAGNQPQHF
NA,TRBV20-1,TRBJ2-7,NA,TGCAGTGCATCGGGGCAGGCCACCTACGAGCAGTACTTC,CSASGQATYEQYF
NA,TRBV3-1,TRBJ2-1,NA,TGTGCCAGCAGCCCCTCGGGACTCGTCAATGAGCAGTTCTTC,CASSPSGLVNEQFF
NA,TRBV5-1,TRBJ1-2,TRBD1,TGCGCCAGCAGCTTCCAGGGGGCGACTGGCTACACCTTC,CASSFQGATGYTF
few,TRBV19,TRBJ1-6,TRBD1,TGTGCCAGTAGTGATGGTGGGACAGATAATTCACCCCTCCACTTT,CASSDGGTDNSPLHF
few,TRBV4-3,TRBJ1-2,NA,TGCGCCAGCAGCCAAGGATCGCCTGGGGGGTATGGCTACACCTTC,CASSQGSPGGYGYTF
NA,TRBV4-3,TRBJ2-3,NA,TGCGCCAGCAGCCAAGACCGGACTAGCACAGATACGCAGTATTTT,CASSQDRTSTDTQYF
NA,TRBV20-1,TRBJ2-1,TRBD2,TGCAGTGCTAGATCGACTAGCGGGTGGTCCTACAATGAGCAGTTATTC,CSARSTSGWSYNEQLF
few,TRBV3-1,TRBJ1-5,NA,TGTGCCAGCAGCCAAGATAGGCACCTTAATCAGCCCCAGCATTTT,CASSQDRHLNQPQHF
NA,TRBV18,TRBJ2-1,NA,TGTGCCAGCTCACCGGACTGGGGGGTTATTGAGCAGTTCTTC,CASSPDWGVIEQFF
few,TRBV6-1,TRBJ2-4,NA,TGTGCCAGCAGTAGGGGGGGGGCCCAAAACATTCAGTACTTC,CASSRGGAQNIQYF
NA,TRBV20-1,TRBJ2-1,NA,TGCAGTGCTAGAGAGGATTGGAGGAATGAGCAGTTCTTC,CSAREDWRNEQFF
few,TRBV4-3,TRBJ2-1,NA,TGCGCCAGCAGCCAAGCGGGAGCTGCCTACAATGAGCAGTTCTTC,CASSQAGAAYNEQFF